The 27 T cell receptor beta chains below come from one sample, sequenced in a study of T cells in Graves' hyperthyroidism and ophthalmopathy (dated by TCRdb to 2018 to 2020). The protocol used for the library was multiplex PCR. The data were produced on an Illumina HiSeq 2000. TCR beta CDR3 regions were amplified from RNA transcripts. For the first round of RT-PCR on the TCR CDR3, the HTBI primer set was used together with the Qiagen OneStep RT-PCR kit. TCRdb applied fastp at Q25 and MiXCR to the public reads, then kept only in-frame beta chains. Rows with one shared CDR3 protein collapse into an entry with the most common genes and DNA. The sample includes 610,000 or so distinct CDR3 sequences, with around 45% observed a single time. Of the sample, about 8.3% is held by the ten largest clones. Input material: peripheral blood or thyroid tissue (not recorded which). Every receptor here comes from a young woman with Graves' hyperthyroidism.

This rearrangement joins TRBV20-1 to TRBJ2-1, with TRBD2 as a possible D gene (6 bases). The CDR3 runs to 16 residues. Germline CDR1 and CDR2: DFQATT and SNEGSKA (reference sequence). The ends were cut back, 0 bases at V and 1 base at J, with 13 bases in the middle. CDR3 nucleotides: TGCAGTGCTAGAGATCGGATCGGGAGTTCCTACAATGAGCAGTTCTTC. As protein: CSARDRIGSSYNEQFF.

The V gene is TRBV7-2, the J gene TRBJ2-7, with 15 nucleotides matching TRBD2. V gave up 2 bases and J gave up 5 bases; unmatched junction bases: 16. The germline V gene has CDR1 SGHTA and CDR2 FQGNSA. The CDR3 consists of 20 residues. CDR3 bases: TGTGCCAGCAGCTTAATACATCGAGACAGGGGACTAGCGGGAGGCCACGAGCAGTACTTC. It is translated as CASSLIHRDRGLAGGHEQYF.

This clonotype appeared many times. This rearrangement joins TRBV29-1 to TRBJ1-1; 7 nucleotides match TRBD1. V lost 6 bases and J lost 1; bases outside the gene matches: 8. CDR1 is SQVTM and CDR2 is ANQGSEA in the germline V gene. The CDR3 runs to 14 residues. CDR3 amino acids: CSVARTGPNTEAFF. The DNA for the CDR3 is TGCAGCGTGGCCCGGACAGGTCCGAACACTGAAGCTTTCTTT.

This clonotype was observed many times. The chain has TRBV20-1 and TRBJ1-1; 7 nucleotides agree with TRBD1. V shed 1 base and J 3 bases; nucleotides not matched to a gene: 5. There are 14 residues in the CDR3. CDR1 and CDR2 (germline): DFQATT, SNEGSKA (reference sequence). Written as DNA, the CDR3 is TGCAGTGCTAGAGTACAGGGGTTGTACACTGAAGCTTTCTTT. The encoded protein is CSARVQGLYTEAFF.

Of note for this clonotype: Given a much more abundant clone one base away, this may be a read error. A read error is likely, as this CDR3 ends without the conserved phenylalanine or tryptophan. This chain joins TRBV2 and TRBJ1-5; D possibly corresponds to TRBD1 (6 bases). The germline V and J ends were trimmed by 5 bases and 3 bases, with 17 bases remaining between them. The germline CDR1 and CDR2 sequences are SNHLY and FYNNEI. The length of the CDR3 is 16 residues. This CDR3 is CASSYPGQRANQPQHL. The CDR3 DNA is TGTGCCAGCAGTTACCCCGGACAGAGGGCCAATCAGCCCCAGCATCTT.

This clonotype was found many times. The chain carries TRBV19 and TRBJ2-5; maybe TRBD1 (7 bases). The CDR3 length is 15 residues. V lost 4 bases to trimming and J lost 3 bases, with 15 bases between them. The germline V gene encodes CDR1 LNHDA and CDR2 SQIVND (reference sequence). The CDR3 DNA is TGTGCCAGTAGTACTCCCAGGGGGGAGGAAGAGACCCAGTACTTC. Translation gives CASSTPRGEEETQYF.

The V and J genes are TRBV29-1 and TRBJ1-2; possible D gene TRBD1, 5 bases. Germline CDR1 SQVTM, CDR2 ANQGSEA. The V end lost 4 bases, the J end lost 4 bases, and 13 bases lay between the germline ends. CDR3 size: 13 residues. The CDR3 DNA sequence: TGCAGCGTTGTAGACAGTGATTTCTATGGCTACACCTTC. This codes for CSVVDSDFYGYTF.

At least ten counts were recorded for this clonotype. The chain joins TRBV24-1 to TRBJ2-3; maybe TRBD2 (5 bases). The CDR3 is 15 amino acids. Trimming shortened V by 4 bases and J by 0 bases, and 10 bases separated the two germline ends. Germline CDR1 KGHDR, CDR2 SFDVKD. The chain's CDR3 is CATSEGAASTDTQYF. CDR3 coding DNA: TGTGCCACCAGTGAGGGAGCGGCTAGCACAGATACGCAGTATTTT.

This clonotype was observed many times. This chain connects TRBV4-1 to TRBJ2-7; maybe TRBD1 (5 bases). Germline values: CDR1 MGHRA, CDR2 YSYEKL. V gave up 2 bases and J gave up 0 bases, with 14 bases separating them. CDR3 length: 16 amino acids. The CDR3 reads CASSQQDSPSSYEQYF. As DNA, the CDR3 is TGCGCCAGCAGCCAACAAGACAGCCCGAGCTCCTACGAGCAGTACTTC.

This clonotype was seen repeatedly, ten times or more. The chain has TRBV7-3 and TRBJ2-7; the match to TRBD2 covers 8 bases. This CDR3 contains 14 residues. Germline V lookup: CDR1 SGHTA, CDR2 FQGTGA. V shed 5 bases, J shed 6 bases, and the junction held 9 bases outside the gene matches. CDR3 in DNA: TGTGCCAGCAGCCCTGCCGGGAGGGGCTGCGAGCAGTACTTC. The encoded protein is CASSPAGRGCEQYF.

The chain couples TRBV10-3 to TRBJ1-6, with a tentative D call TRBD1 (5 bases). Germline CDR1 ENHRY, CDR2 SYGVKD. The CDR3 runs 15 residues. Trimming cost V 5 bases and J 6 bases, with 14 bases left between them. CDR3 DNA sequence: TGTGCCATCAGTTCCGGGACGGGAAGTAATTCACCCCTCCACTTT. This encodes CAISSGTGSNSPLHF.

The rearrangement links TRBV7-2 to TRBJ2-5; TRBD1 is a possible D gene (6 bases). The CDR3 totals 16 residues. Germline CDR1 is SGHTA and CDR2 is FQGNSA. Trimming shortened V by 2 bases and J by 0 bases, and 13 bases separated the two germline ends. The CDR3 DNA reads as TGTGCCAGCAGCTTACAACAGGGCATAGACCAAGAGACCCAGTACTTC. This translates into CASSLQQGIDQETQYF. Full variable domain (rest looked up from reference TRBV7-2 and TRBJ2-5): GAGVSQSPSNKVTEKGKDVELRCDPISGHTALYWYRQSLGQGLEFLIYFQGNSAPDKSGLPSDRFSAERTGGSVSTLTIQRTQQEDSAVYLCASSLQQGIDQETQYFGPGTRLLVL.

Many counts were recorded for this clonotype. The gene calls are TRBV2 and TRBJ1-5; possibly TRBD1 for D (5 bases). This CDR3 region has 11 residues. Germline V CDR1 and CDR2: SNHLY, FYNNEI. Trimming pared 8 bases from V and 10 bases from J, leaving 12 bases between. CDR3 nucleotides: TGTGCCAGCGGGGCATTTCTTCCCCAGCATTTT. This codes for CASGAFLPQHF.

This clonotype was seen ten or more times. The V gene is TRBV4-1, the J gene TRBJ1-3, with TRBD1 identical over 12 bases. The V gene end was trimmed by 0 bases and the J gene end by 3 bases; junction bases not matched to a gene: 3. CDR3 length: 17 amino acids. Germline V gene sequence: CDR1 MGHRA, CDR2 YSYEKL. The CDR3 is CASSQEGQGARGNTIYF. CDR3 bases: TGCGCCAGCAGCCAAGAGGGACAGGGGGCGCGTGGAAACACCATATATTTT.

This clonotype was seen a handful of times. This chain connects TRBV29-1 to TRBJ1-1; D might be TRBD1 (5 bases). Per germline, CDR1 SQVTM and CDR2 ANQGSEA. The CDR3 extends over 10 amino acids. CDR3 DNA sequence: TGCAGTCTGGGGGGCACTGAAGCTTTCTTT. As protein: CSLGGTEAFF.

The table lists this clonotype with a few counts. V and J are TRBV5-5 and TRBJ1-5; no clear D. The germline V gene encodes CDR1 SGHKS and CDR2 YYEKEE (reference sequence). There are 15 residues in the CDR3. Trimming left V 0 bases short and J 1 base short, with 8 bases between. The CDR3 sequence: CASSLAAGSNQPQHF. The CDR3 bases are TGTGCCAGCAGCTTGGCTGCGGGGAGCAATCAGCCCCAGCATTTT.

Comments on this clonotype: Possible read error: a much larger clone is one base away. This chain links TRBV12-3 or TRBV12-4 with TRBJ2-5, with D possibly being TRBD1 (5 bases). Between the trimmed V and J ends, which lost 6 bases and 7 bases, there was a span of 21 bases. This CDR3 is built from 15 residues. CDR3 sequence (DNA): TGTGCCAGCAGCCAAGACAGTACCTTATGGGGGACCCAGTACTTC. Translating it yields CASSQDSTLWGTQYF.

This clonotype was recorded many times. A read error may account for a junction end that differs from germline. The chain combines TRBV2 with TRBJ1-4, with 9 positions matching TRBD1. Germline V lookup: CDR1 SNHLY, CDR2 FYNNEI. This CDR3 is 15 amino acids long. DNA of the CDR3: TGTGCCAGCAGGGAAGAGGGACAGGGCTCTGAAAAACTGTTTTTT. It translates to CASREEGQGSEKLFF.

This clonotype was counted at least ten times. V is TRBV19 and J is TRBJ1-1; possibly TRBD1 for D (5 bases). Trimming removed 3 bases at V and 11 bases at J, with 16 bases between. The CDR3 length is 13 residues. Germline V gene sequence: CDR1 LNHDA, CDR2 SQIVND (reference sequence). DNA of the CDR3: TGTGCCAGTAGTATCGAGGCCGGGCCAGGGGCTTTCTTT. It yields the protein CASSIEAGPGAFF.

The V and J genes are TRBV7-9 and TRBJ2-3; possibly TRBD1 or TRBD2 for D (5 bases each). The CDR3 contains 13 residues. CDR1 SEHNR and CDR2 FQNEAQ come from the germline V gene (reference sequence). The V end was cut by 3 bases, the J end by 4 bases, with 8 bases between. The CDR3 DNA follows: TGTGCCAGCAGCTTGGGGACGCCAGATACGCAGTATTTT. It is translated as CASSLGTPDTQYF.

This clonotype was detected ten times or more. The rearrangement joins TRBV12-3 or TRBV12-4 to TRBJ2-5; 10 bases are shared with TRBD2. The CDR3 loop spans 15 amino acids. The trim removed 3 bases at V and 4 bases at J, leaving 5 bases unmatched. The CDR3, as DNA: TGTGCCAGCAGTTTGAGCGGGAGGGCCGTAGAGACCCAGTACTTC. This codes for CASSLSGRAVETQYF.

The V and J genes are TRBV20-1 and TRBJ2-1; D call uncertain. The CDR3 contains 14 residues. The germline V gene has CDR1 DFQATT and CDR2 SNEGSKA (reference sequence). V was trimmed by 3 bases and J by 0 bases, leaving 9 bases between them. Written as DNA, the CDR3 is TGCAGTGCTAGCACTTCTGACTCCTACAATGAGCAGTTCTTC. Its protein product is CSASTSDSYNEQFF.

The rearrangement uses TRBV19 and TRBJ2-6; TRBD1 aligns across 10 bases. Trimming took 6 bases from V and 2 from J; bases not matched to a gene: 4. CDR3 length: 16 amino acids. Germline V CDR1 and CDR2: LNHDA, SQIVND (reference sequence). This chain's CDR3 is CASRTGTGAGANVLTF. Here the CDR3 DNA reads TGTGCCAGTAGAACCGGGACAGGGGCTGGGGCCAACGTCCTGACTTTC.

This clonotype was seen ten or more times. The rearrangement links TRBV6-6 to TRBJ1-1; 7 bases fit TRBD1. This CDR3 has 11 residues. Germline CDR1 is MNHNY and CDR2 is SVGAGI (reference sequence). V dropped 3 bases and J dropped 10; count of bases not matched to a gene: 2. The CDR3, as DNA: TGTGCCAGCAGTTATCAGGGGGGAGCTTTCTTT. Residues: CASSYQGGAFF.

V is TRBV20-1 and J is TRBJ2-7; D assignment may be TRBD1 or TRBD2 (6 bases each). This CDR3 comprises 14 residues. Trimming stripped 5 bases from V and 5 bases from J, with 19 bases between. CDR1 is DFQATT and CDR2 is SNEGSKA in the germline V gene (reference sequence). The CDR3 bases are TGCAGTGCTTCCGGGACACTCTCGGGGGACGAGCAGTACTTC. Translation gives CSASGTLSGDEQYF.

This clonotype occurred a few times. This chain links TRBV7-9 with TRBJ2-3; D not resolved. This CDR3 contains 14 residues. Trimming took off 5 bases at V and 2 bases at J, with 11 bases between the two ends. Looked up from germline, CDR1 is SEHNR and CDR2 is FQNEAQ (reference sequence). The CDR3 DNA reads TGTGCCAGCAGCCGCGGATTTCCCACAGATACGCAGTATTTT. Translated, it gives CASSRGFPTDTQYF.

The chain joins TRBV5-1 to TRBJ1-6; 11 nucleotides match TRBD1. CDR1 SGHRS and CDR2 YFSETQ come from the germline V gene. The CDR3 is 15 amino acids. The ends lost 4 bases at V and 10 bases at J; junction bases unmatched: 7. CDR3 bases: TGCGCCAGCAGCGAAGGACAGGGGGCTTTCTCACCCCTCCACTTT. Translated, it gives CASSEGQGAFSPLHF.